This TCR beta chain appears in the sequencing data of a study of blood T cell repertoires in COVID-19. Study-level background: The cDNA or gDNA used as material had been derived from T cells, B-cell-depleted T cells, or PBMCs.

In its sample, this clone was seen once. Produced via immunoSEQ multiplex PCR; TCRdb's table is partial and in-frame only. The sample gives roughly 150,000 clones, approximately 84% of which show up once; less than 3.5% is in the top ten. The source of this sequence is a woman of 80 years or more with COVID-19, enrolled during active disease. Sequencing input: peripheral blood.

This CDR3 reads CASSLSPGLAGARTTDTQYF. The CDR3 DNA follows: TGTGCCAGCTCACTCTCGCCGGGACTAGCGGGAGCCCGCACCACAGATACGCAGTATTTT. V gene TRBV18 combines with J gene TRBJ2-3, with 14 bases identical to TRBD2. Germline trimming cut 4 bases from V and 2 bases from J; bases unmatched to any gene: 14. CDR1 and CDR2 (germline): KGHSH, LQKENI. This CDR3 is built from 20 residues.